Sequencing of this T cell receptor (beta chain) was carried out in a study of OX40 agonist ivuxolimab in advanced cancers. Looking at the study overall: Patients were treated with ivuxolimab, an agonistic anti-OX40 (CD134) antibody.

Profiling relied on immunoSEQ multiplex PCR, and the TCRdb table lists in-frame clones only, not all of them. This table has 70,000 or so clones, around nine tenths appearing once. This clone was detected only a few times. This TCR came from an adult with an advanced solid tumor such as melanoma, head and neck, liver or kidney cancer. The source was CD4+ or CD8+ T cells sorted from blood, collected in a trial of the OX40 agonist ivuxolimab.

In DNA, the CDR3 is TGTGCCAGCAGCGCAAACCGGGACCCAGGATACGAGCAGTACTTC. This gives the protein CASSANRDPGYEQYF. The V and J genes are TRBV9 and TRBJ2-7; D may be TRBD1 or TRBD2 (5 bases each). This CDR3 region has 15 residues. Germline values: CDR1 SGDLS, CDR2 YYNGEE. V gave up 3 bases and J gave up 4 bases, with 17 bases separating them.